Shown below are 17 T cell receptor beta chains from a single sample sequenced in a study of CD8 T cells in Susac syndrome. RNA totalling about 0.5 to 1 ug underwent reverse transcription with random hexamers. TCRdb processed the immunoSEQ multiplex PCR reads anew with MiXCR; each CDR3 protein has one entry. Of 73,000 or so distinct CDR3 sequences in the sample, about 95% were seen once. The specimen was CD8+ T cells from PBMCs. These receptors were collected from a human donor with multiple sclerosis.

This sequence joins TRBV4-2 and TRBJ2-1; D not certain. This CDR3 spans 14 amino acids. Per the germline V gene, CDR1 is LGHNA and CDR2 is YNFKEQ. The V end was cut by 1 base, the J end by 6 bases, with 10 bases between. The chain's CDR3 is CASSQAGRGNEQFF. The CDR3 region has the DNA TGTGCCAGCAGCCAAGCCGGACGAGGCAATGAGCAGTTCTTC.

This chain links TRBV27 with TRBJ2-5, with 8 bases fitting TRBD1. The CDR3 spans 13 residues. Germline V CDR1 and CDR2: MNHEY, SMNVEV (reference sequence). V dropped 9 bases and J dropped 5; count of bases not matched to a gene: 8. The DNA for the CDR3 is TGTGCCAGTCATCAGGGGGCCGGGGAGACCCAGTACTTC. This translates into CASHQGAGETQYF.

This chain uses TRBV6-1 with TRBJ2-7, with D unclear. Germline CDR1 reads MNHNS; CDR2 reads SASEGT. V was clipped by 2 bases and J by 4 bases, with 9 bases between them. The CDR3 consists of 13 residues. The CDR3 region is CASSELEKYEQYF. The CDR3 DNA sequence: TGTGCCAGCAGTGAACTGGAGAAATACGAGCAGTACTTC.

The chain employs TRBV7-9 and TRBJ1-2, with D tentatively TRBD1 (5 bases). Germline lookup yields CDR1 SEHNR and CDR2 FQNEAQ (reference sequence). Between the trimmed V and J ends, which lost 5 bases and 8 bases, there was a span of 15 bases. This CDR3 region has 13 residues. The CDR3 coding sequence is TGTGCCAGCAGCCGGGCCAGGGAATACGGCTACACCTTC. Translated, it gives CASSRAREYGYTF.

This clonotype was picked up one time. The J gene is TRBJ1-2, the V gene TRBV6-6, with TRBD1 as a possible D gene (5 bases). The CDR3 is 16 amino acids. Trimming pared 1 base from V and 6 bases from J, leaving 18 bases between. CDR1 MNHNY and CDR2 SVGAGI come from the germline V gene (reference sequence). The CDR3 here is CASSYWIQGGVDGYTF. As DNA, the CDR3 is TGTGCCAGCAGTTACTGGATCCAGGGAGGGGTGGATGGCTACACCTTC.

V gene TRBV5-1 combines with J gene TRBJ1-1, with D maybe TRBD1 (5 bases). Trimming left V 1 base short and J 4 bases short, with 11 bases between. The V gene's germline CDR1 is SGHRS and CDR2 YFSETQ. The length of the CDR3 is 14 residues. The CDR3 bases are TGCGCCAGCAGCTTGCGCCGGGGGGGCACTGAAGCTTTCTTT. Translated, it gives CASSLRRGGTEAFF.

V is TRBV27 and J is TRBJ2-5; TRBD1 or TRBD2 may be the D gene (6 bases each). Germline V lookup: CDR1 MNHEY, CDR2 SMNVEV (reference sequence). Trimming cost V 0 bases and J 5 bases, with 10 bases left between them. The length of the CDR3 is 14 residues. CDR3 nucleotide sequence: TGTGCCAGCAGTTTATCCCGGGGGCGGGAGACCCAGTACTTC. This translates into CASSLSRGRETQYF.

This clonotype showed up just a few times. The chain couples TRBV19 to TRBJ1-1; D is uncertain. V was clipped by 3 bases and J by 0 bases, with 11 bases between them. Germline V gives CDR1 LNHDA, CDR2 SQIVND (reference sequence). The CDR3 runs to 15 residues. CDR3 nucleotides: TGTGCCAGTAGTATCAGGCGAGACTTGAACACTGAAGCTTTCTTT. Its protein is CASSIRRDLNTEAFF.

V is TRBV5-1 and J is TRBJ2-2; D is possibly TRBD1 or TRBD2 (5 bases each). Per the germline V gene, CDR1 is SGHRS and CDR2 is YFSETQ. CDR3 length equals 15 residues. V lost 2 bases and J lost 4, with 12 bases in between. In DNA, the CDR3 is TGCGCCAGCAGCTTAGAGGGACCGAGCACCGGGGAGCTGTTTTTT. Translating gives CASSLEGPSTGELFF.

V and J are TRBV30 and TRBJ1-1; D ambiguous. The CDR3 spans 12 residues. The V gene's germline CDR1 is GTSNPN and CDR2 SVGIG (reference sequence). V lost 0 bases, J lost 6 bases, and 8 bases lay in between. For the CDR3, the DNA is TGTGCCTGGAGTGTGCGGGAACCTGAAGCTTTCTTT. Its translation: CAWSVREPEAFF. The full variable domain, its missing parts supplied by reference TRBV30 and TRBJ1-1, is SQTIHQWPATLVQPVGSPLSLECTVEGTSNPNLYWYRQAAGRGLQLLFYSVGIGQISSEVPQNLSASRPQDRQFILSSKKLLLSDSGFYLCAWSVREPEAFFGQGTRLTVV.

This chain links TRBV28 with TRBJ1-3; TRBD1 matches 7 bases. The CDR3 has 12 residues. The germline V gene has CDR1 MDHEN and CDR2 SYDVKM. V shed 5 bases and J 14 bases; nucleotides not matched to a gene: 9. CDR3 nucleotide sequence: TGTGCCAGCAGTGGACAGGAGGGGAATCTATATTTT. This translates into CASSGQEGNLYF.

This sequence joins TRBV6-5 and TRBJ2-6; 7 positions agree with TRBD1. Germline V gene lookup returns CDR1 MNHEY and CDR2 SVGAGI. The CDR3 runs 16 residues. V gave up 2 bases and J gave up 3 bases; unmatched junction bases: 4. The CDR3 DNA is TGTGCCAGCAGTTACCCAGGGGGAATTGGGGCCAACGTCCTGACTTTC. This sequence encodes CASSYPGGIGANVLTF.

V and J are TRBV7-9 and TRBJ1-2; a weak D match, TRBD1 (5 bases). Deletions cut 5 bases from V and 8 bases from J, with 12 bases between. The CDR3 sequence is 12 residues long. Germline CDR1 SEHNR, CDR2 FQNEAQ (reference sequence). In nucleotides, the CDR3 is TGTGCCAGCAGCATTGGACAACCGGGCTACACCTTC. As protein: CASSIGQPGYTF.

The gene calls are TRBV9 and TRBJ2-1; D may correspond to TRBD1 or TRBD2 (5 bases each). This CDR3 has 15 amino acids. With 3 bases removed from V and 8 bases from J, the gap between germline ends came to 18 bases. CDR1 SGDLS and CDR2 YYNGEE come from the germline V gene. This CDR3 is CASSAVGTAGDEQFF. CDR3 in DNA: TGTGCCAGCAGCGCCGTCGGGACGGCGGGCGATGAGCAGTTCTTC.

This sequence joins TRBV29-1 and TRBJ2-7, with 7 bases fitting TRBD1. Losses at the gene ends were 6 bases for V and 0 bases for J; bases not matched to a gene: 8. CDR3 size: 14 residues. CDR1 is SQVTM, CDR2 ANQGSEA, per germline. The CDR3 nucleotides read TGCAGCGTCGCAGGGACAGTGAGCTCCTACGAGCAGTACTTC. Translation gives CSVAGTVSSYEQYF.

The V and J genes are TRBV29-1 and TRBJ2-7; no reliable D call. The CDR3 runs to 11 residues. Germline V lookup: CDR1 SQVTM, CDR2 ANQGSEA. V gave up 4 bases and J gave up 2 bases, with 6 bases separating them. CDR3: CSVVEAYEQYF. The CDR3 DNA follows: TGCAGCGTTGTAGAGGCCTACGAGCAGTACTTC.

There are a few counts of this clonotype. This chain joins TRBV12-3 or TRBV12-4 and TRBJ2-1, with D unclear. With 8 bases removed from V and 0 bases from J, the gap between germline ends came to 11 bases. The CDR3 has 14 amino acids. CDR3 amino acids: CASGDSSSYNEQFF. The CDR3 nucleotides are TGTGCCAGCGGGGATTCGAGCTCCTACAATGAGCAGTTCTTC.